This TCR beta chain was found in a study of OX40 agonist ivuxolimab in advanced cancers. On the study more broadly: Three patients, one with hepatocellular carcinoma and two with cutaneous melanoma, achieved partial responses. Whole-study results and caveats: Low normalized clonal expansion also occurred in some nonresponding patients. Clonal expansion was among the lowest in partial responders at 0.1-3.0 mg/kg, especially CD8+.

Clones were sequenced by immunoSEQ multiplex PCR, and TCRdb holds only the in-frame ones, with some missing. The sample lists over 15,000 clones; over 55% were seen once. The V end was cut by 1 base, the J end by 3 bases, with 10 bases between. Germline V gene sequence: CDR1 SGDLS, CDR2 YYNGEE. The CDR3 spans 15 residues. Patients with a history of autoimmune disease or on systemic immunosuppression were excluded. In the case of this clone: What it binds is unknown.

This TCR was recovered from an adult with an advanced solid tumor such as melanoma, head and neck, liver or kidney cancer. The source was CD4+ or CD8+ T cells sorted from blood, collected in a trial of the OX40 agonist ivuxolimab. V is TRBV9 and J is TRBJ2-2; possibly TRBD1 for D (6 bases). This CDR3 reads CASSVRDTYTGELFF. The CDR3 DNA reads TGTGCCAGCAGCGTACGGGACACCTACACCGGGGAGCTGTTTTTT.